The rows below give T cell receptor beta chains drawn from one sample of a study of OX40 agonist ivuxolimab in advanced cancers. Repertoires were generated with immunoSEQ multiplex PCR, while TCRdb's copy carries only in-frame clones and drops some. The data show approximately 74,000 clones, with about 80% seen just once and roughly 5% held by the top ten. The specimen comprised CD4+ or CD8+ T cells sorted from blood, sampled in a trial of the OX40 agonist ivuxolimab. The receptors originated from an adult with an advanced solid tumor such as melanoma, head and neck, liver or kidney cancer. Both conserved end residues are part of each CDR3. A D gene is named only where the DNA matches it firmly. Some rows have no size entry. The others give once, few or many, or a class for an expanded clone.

CASSPDTNTEAFF	TGTGCCAGCAGCCCGGACACGAACACTGAAGCTTTCTTT	TRBJ1-1	.	TRBV11-2	few
CASSLNVNEQYF	TGCGCCAGCAGCTTGAACGTGAACGAGCAGTACTTC	TRBJ2-7	.	TRBV5-1	.
CASSERGAGSNQPQHF	TGTGCCAGCAGTGAAAGGGGGGCAGGGAGCAATCAGCCCCAGCATTTT	TRBJ1-5	.	TRBV2	.
CAWRGLTSGTYEQYF	TGTGCCTGGAGGGGACTGACTAGCGGGACCTACGAGCAGTACTTC	TRBJ2-7	TRBD2	TRBV30	.
CASSLEERYSYGYTF	TGTGCCAGCAGTCTTGAAGAAAGGTATTCCTATGGCTACACCTTC	TRBJ1-2	.	TRBV5-6	.
CASSLGGSYEQYF	TGTGCCAGCAGTTTGGGAGGCTCCTACGAGCAGTACTTC	TRBJ2-7	.	TRBV28	.
CASSLELGYTDTQYF	TGTGCCAGCAGCTTAGAGCTGGGATACACAGATACGCAGTATTTT	TRBJ2-3	.	TRBV7-9	.
CASSLGAPGHYNEQFF	TGTGCCAGCAGCTTAGGAGCCCCGGGTCACTACAATGAGCAGTTCTTC	TRBJ2-1	.	TRBV11-2	.
CATSRGEMNTEAFF	TGTGCCACCAGCAGAGGAGAGATGAACACTGAAGCTTTCTTT	TRBJ1-1	.	TRBV15	.
CASSEYGPSSGANVLTF	TGTGCCAGCTCCGAGTACGGGCCAAGCTCTGGGGCCAACGTCCTGACTTTC	TRBJ2-6	.	TRBV18	.
CASSYGGTENTEAFF	TGTGCCAGCAGTTACGGAGGGACAGAGAACACTGAAGCTTTCTTT	TRBJ1-1	TRBD1	TRBV6-5	few
CASSLTGKRDSPLHF	TGTGCCAGCAGCTTGACTGGCAAAAGGGATTCACCCCTCCACTTT	TRBJ1-6	.	TRBV7-2	.
CASSVLGGESTGELFF	TGTGCCAGCAGCGTCCTAGGGGGGGAGTCCACCGGGGAGCTGTTTTTT	TRBJ2-2	.	TRBV9	.
CASSLATGAGQPQHF	TGCGCCAGCAGCTTGGCGACAGGGGCGGGCCAGCCCCAGCATTTT	TRBJ1-5	TRBD1	TRBV5-1	.
CASSPTTGGANEKLFF	TGCGCCAGCAGCCCGACAACCGGAGGTGCTAATGAAAAACTGTTTTTT	TRBJ1-4	.	TRBV4-1	.
CASSTYRDVSYEQYF	TGTGCCAGCAGCACCTACCGGGACGTCTCCTACGAGCAGTACTTC	TRBJ2-7	.	TRBV21-1	.
CSVKPRDADGTEAFF	TGCAGCGTTAAACCCCGGGACGCGGACGGTACTGAAGCTTTCTTT	TRBJ1-1	.	TRBV29-1	.
CASSLASGSGSSYEQYF	TGTGCCAGCAGCCTGGCTAGCGGGAGTGGAAGCTCCTACGAGCAGTACTTC	TRBJ2-7	TRBD2	TRBV7-2	few
CASSSTRLAGNTGELFF	TGTGCCAGCAGCTCGACCAGACTAGCGGGAAACACCGGGGAGCTGTTTTTT	TRBJ2-2	TRBD2	TRBV7-3	.
CASSIPGAFHEQFF	TGTGCCAGTAGTATCCCGGGGGCGTTTCATGAGCAGTTCTTC	TRBJ2-1	.	TRBV19	.
CASSLGFPGDYEQYF	TGTGCCAGCAGTTTAGGATTTCCGGGAGACTACGAGCAGTACTTC	TRBJ2-7	.	TRBV27	.
CASSLLRPGGGYTF	TGTGCCAGCAGCTTGTTACGACCCGGCGGGGGCTACACCTTC	TRBJ1-2	.	TRBV5-5	.
CASTTGGGGTEAFF	TGCGCCAGCACCACAGGGGGTGGAGGCACTGAAGCTTTCTTT	TRBJ1-1	TRBD1	TRBV5-1	.
CASSLLYGPTPDTQYF	TGTGCCAGCAGCCTCCTTTACGGACCCACACCAGATACGCAGTATTTT	TRBJ2-3	.	TRBV11-2	.
CASSQGMVGTQYF	TGTGCCAGCAGCCAAGGGATGGTTGGGACCCAGTACTTC	TRBJ2-5	.	TRBV14	.
CASSPDRSNEQFF	TGTGCCAGCAGTCCGGACCGTAGCAATGAGCAGTTCTTC	TRBJ2-1	.	TRBV27	.
CASRLYGGDTEAFF	TGTGCCAGCAGGTTATATGGGGGGGACACTGAAGCTTTCTTT	TRBJ1-1	.	TRBV5-8	.
CASSLADLNTEAFF	TGTGCCAGCAGCTTAGCCGATTTGAACACTGAAGCTTTCTTT	TRBJ1-1	.	TRBV7-9	.
CASSWGARTDTQYF	TGTGCCAGCAGTTGGGGGGCGAGGACAGATACGCAGTATTTT	TRBJ2-3	.	TRBV27	.
CASRQVYNEQFF	TGTGCCAGCCGCCAGGTCTACAATGAGCAGTTCTTC	TRBJ2-1	.	TRBV7-9	.
CASRSGGSSYNEQFF	TGTGCCAGCAGGAGCGGGGGTAGCTCCTACAATGAGCAGTTCTTC	TRBJ2-1	TRBD2	TRBV2	.
CASHPTGSPDTQYF	TGTGCCAGCCACCCTACCGGGAGCCCGGATACGCAGTATTTT	TRBJ2-3	.	TRBV9	.
CASSFNRVGYGYTF	TGCGCCAGCAGCTTTAACAGGGTGGGCTATGGCTACACCTTC	TRBJ1-2	.	TRBV5-1	.
CASSNRQNSPLHF	TGTGCCAGCAGCAACCGACAGAATTCACCCCTCCACTTT	TRBJ1-6	.	TRBV7-6	.
CASSLSRWQGAGGTDTQYF	TGTGCCAGCAGTTTAAGTCGATGGCAGGGGGCGGGTGGTACAGATACGCAGTATTTT	TRBJ2-3	TRBD1	TRBV28	.
CASSQDIRAHTEAFF	TGCGCCAGCAGCCAAGATATAAGGGCGCACACTGAAGCTTTCTTT	TRBJ1-1	.	TRBV4-3	.